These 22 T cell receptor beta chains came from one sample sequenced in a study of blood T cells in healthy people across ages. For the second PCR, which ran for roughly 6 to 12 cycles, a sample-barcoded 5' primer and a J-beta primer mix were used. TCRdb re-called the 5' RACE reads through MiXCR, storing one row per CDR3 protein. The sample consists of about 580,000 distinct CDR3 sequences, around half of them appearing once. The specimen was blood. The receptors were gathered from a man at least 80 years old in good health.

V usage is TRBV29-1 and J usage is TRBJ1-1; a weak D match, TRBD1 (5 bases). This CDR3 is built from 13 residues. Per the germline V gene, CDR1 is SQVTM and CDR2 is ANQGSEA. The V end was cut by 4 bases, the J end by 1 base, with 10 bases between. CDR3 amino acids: CSVGGPQNTEAFF. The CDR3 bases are TGCAGCGTTGGGGGACCCCAGAACACTGAAGCTTTCTTT.

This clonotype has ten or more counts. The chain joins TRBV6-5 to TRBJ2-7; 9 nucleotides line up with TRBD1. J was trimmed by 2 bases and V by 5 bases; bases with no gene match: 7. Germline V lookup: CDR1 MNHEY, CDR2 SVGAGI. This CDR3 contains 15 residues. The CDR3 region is CASSGPGTGTYEQYF. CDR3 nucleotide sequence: TGTGCCAGCAGTGGACCCGGGACAGGGACCTACGAGCAGTACTTC.

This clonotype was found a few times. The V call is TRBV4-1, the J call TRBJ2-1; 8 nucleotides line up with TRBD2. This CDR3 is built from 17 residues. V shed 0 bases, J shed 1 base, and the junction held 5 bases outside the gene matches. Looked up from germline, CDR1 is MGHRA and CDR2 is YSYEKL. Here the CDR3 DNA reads TGCGCCAGCAGCCAAGATGGCGGGGGGCTGTCCTACAATGAGCAGTTCTTC. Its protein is CASSQDGGGLSYNEQFF.

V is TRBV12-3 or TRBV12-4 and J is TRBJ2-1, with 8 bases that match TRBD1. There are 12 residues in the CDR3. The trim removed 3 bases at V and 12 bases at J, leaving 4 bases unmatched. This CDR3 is CASSFRGLGQFF. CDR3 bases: TGTGCCAGCAGTTTCAGGGGGCTCGGGCAGTTCTTC.

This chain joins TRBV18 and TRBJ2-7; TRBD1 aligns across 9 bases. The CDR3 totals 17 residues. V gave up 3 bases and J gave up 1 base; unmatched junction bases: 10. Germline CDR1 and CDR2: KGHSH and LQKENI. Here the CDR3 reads CASSPKTAGQGSYEQYF. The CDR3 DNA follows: TGTGCCAGCTCACCCAAAACGGCGGGACAGGGTTCCTACGAGCAGTACTTC. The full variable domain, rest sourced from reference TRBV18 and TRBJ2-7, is NAGVMQNPRHLVRRRGQEARLRCSPMKGHSHVYWYRQLPEEGLKFMVYLQKENIIDESGMPKERFSAEFPKEGPSILRIQQVVRGDSAAYFCASSPKTAGQGSYEQYFGPGTRLTVT.

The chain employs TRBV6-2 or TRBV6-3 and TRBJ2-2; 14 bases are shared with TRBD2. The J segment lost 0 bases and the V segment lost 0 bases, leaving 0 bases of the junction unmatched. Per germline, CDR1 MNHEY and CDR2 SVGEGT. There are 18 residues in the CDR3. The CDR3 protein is CASSYSTSGGANTGELFF. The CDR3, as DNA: TGTGCCAGCAGTTACTCGACTAGCGGGGGGGCGAACACCGGGGAGCTGTTTTTT.

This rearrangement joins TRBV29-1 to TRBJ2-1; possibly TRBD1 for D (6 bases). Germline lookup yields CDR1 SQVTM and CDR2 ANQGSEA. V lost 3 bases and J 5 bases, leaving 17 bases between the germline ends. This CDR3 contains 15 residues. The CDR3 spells CSVERWAGVNNEQFF. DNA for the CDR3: TGCAGCGTTGAGCGGTGGGCAGGGGTGAACAATGAGCAGTTCTTC.

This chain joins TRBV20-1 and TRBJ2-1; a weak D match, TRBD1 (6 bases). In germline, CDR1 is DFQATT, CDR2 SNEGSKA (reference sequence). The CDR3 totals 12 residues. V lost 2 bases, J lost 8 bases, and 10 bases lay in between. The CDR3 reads CSARSGGDEQFF. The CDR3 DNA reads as TGCAGTGCTAGATCTGGGGGCGATGAGCAGTTCTTC.

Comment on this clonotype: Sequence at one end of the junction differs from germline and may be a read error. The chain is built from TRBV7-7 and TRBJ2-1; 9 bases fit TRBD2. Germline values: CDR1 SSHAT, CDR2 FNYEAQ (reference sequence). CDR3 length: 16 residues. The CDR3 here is CASSLRTSAALDEQFF. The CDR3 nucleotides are TGTGCTAGCAGCCTGCGGACTAGCGCGGCATTGGATGAGCAGTTCTTC. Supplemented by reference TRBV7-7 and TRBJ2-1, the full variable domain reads GAGVSQSPRYKVTKRGQDVTLRCDPISSHATLYWYQQALGQGPEFLTYFNYEAQPDKSGLPSDRFSAERPEGSISTLTIQRTEQRDSAMYRCASSLRTSAALDEQFFGPGTRLTVL.

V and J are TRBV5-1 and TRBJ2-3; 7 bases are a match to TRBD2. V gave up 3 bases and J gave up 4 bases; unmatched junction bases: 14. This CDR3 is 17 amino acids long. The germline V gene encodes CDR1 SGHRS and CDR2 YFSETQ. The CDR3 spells CASSYRPSRESADTQYF. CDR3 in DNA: TGCGCCAGCAGCTACAGACCGTCGCGGGAGAGCGCAGATACGCAGTATTTT.

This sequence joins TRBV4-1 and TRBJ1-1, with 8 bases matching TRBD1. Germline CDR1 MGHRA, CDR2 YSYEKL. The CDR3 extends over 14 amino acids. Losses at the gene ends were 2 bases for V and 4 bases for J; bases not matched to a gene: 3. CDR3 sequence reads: CASSQYRGSTEAFF. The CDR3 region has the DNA TGCGCCAGCAGCCAATACAGGGGGAGCACTGAAGCTTTCTTT.

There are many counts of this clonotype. In DNA, the CDR3 is TGCAGCGGGCACAGGGATGTAGATACGCAGTATTTT. This encodes CSGHRDVDTQYF. The chain employs TRBV29-1 and TRBJ2-3, with a possible D match to TRBD1 (6 bases). With 7 bases removed from V and 5 bases from J, the gap between germline ends came to 13 bases. The CDR3 spans 12 residues. Germline assignment: CDR1 SQVTM and CDR2 ANQGSEA.

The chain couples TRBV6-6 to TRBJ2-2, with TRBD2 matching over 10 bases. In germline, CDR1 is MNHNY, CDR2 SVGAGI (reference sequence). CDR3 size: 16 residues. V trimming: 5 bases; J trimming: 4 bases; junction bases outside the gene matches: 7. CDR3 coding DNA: TGTGCCAGCAGTCTTTTAGCGGGAGGTAGCACCGGGGAGCTGTTTTTT. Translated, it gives CASSLLAGGSTGELFF.

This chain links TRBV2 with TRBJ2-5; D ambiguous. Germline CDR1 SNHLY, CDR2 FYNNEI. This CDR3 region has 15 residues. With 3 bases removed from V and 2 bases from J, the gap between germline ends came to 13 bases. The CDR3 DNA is TGTGCCAGCAGTGATATTAAGGCGTCTCAAGAGACCCAGTACTTC. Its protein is CASSDIKASQETQYF. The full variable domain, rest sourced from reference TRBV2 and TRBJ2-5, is EPEVTQTPSHQVTQMGQEVILRCVPISNHLYFYWYRQILGQKVEFLVSFYNNEISEKSEIFDDQFSVERPDGSNFTLKIRSTKLEDSAMYFCASSDIKASQETQYFGPGTRLLVL.

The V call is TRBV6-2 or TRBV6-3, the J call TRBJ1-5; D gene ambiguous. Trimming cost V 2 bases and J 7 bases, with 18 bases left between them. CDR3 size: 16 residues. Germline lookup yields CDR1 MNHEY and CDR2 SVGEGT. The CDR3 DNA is TGTGCCAGCAGTTACAGTCCGTCCCGACAATCGCAGCCCCAGCATTTT. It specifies CASSYSPSRQSQPQHF.

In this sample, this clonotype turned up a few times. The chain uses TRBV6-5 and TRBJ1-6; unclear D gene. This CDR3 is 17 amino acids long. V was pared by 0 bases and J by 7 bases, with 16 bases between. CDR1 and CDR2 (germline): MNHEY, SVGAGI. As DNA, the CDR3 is TGTGCCAGCAGTTACTCGTCTGGGGAAGGAGGAAATTCACCCCTCCACTTT. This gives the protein CASSYSSGEGGNSPLHF.

CDR3 DNA: TGTGCCAGCAGCTTAGATCGGGGACTAGTCGAGACCCAGTTCTTC. This sequence encodes CASSLDRGLVETQFF. This chain uses TRBV11-2 with TRBJ2-5; 8 bases are shared with TRBD2. The J call may be mistaken, given a closer DNA end match to TRBJ2-1. The CDR3 totals 15 residues. Germline-derived CDR1 and CDR2 are SGHAT and FQNNGV.

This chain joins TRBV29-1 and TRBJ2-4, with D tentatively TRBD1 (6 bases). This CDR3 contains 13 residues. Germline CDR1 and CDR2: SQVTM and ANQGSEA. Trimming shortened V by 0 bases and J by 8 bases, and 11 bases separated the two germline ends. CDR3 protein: CSVEEAGEDIQYF. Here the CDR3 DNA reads TGCAGCGTTGAAGAGGCAGGGGAAGACATTCAGTACTTC. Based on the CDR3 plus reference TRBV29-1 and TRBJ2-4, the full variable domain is SAVISQKPSRDICQRGTSLTIQCQVDSQVTMMFWYRQQPGQSLTLIATANQGSEATYESGFVIDKFPISRPNLTFSTLTVSNMSPEDSSIYLCSVEEAGEDIQYFGAGTRLSVL.

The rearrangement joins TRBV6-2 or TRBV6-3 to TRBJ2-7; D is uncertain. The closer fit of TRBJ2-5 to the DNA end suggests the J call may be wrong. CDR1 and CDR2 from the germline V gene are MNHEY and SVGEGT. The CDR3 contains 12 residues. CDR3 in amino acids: CASSSPMETQYF. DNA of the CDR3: TGTGCCAGCAGTTCACCGATGGAGACCCAGTACTTC.

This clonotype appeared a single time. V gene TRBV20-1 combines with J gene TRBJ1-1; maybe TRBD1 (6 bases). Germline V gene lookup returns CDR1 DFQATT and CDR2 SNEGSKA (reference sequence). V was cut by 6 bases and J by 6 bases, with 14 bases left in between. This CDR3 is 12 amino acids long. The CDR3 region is CSAPDRVSEAFF. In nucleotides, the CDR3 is TGCAGTGCACCGGACAGAGTATCTGAAGCTTTCTTT.

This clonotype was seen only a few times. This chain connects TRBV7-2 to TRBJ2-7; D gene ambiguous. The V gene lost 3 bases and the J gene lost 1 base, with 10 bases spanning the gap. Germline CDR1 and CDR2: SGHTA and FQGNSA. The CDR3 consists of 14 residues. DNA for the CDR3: TGTGCCAGCAGCTTTGGAACCCTTTCCTACGAGCAGTACTTC. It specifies CASSFGTLSYEQYF.

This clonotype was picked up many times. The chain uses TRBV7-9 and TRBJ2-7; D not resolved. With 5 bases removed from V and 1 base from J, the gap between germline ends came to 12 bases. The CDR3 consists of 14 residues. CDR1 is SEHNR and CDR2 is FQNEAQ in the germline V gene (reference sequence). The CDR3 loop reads CASSPLGGSYEQYF. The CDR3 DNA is TGTGCCAGCAGCCCCTTGGGTGGTTCCTACGAGCAGTACTTC.